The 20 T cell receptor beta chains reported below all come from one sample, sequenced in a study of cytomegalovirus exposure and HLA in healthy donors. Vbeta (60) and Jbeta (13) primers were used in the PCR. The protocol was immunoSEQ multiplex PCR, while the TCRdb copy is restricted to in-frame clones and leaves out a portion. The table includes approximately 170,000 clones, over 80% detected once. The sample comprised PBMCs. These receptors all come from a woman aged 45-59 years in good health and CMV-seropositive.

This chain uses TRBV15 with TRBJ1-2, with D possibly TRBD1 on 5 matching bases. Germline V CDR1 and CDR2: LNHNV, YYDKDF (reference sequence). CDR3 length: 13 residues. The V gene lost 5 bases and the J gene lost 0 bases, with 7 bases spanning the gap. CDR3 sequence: CATSRGANYGYTF. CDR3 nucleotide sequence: TGTGCCACCAGCCGGGGGGCTAACTATGGCTACACCTTC.

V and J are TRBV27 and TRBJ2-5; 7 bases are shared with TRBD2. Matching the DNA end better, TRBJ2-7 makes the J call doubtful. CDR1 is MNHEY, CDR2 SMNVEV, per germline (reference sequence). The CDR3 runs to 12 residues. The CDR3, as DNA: TGTGCCAGCAGTGGGGGGGCCTACGAGCAGTACTTC. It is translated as CASSGGAYEQYF.

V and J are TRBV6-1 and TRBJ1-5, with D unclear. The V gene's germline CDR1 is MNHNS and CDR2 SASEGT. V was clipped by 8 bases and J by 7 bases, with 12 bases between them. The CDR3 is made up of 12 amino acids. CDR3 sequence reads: CASQAGSQPQHF. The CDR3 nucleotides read TGTGCCAGCCAAGCAGGTTCCCAGCCCCAGCATTTT.

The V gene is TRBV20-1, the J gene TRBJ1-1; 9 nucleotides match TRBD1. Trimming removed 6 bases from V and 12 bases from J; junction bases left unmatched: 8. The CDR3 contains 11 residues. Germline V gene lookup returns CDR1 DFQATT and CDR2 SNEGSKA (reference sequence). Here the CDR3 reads CSARGQGMTFF. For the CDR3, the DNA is TGCAGTGCCCGCGGACAGGGGATGACTTTCTTT.

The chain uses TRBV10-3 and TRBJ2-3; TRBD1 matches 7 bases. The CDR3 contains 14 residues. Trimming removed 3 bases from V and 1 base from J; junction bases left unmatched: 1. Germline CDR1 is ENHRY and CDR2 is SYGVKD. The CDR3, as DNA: TGTGCCATCAGTGACGACAGGGGCACAGATACGCAGTATTTT. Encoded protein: CAISDDRGTDTQYF.

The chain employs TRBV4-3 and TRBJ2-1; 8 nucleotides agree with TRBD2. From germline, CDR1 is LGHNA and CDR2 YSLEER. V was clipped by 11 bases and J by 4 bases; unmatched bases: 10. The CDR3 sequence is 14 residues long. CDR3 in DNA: TGCGCCTCTAAGCGGGAGAGGACGTACAATGAGCAGTTCTTC. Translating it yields CASKRERTYNEQFF.

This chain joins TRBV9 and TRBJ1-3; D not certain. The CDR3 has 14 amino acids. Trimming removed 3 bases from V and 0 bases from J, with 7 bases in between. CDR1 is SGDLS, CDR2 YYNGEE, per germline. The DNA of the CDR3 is TGTGCCAGCAGCGCTCTGAGCTCTGGAAACACCATATATTTT. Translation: CASSALSSGNTIYF. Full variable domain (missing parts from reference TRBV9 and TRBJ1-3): DSGVTQTPKHLITATGQRVTLRCSPRSGDLSVYWYQQSLDQGLQFLIQYYNGEERAKGNILERFSAQQFPDLHSELNLSSLELGDSALYFCASSALSSGNTIYFGEGSWLTVV.

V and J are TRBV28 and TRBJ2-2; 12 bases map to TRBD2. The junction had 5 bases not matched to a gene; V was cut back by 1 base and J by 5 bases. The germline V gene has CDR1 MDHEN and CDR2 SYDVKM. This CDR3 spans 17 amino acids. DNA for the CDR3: TGTGCCAGCAGTTTATCCCATGGACTAGCGGGAACCGGGGAGCTGTTTTTT. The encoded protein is CASSLSHGLAGTGELFF.

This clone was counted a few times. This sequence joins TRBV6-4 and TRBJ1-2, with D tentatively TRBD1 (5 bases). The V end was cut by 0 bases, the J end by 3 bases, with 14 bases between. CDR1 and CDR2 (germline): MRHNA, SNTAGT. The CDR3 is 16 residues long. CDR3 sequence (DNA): TGTGCCAGCAGTGACTCATTGGGGGGAGAAGACTATGGCTACACCTTC. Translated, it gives CASSDSLGGEDYGYTF.

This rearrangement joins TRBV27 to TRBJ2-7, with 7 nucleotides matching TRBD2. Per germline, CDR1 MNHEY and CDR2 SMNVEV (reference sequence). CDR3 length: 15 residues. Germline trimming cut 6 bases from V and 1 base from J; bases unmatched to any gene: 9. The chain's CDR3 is CASSRAGTTSYEQYF. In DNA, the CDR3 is TGTGCCAGCAGCCGCGCCGGGACTACATCCTACGAGCAGTACTTC.

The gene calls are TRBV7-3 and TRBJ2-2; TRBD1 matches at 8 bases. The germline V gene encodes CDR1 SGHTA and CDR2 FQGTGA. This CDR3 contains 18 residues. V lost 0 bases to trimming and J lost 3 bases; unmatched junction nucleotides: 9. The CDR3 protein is CASSLTHIAGGYTGELFF. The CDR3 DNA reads TGTGCCAGCAGCTTAACCCACATCGCAGGGGGCTACACCGGGGAGCTGTTTTTT.

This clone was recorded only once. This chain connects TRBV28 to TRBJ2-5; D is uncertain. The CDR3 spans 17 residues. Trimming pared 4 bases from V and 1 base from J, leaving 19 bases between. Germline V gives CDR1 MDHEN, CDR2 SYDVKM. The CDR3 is CASSSLDPLGGQETQYF. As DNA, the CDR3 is TGTGCCAGCAGTTCCCTAGATCCCCTTGGCGGCCAAGAGACCCAGTACTTC.

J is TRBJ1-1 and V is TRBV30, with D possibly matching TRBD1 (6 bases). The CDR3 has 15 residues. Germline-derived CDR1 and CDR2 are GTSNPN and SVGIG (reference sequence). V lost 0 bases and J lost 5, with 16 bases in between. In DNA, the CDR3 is TGTGCCTGGAGTGTAGGCGCACAGGGCGGGACTGAAGCTTTCTTT. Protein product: CAWSVGAQGGTEAFF.

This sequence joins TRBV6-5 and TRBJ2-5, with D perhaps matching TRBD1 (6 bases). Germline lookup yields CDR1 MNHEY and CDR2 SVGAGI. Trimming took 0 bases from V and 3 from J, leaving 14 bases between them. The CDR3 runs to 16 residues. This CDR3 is CASSYSSGTTEETQYF. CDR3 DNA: TGTGCCAGCAGTTACTCGTCGGGGACAACTGAAGAGACCCAGTACTTC.

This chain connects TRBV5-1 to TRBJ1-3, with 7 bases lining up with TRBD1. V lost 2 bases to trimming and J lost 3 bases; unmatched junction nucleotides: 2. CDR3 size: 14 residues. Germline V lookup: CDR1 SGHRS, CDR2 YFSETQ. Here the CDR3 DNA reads TGCGCCAGCAGCTTCGGGACAGATGGAAACACCATATATTTT. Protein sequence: CASSFGTDGNTIYF.

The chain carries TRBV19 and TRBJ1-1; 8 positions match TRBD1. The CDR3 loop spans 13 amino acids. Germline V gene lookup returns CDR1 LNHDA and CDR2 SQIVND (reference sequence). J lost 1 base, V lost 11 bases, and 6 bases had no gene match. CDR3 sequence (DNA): TGTGCCGTCAGGGGGCTGGGGAACACTGAAGCTTTCTTT. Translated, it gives CAVRGLGNTEAFF.

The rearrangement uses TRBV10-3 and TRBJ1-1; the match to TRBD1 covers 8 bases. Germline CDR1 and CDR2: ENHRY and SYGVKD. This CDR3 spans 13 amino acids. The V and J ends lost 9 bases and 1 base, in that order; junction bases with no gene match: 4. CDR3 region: CAIKTGANTEAFF. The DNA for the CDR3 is TGTGCCATAAAGACAGGGGCGAACACTGAAGCTTTCTTT.

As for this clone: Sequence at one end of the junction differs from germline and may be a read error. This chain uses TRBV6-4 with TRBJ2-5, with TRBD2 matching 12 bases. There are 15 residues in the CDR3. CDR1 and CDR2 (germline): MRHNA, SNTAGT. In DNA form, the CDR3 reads TGTGCCGGCAGTAAGACTAGCGGGGGACAAGAGACCCAGTACTTC. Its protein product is CAGSKTSGGQETQYF.

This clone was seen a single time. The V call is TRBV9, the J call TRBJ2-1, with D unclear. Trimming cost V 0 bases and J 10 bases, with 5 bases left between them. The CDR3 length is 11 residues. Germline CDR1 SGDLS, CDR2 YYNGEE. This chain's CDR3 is CASSVESEQFF. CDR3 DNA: TGTGCCAGCAGCGTAGAGAGCGAGCAGTTCTTC.

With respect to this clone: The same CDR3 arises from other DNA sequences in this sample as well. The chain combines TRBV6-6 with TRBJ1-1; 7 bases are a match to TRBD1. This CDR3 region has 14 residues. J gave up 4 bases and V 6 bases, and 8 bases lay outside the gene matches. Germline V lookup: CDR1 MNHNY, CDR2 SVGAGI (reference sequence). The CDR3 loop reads CASSPGRGLTEAFF. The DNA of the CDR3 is TGTGCCAGCAGCCCCGGAAGGGGGCTCACTGAAGCTTTCTTT.